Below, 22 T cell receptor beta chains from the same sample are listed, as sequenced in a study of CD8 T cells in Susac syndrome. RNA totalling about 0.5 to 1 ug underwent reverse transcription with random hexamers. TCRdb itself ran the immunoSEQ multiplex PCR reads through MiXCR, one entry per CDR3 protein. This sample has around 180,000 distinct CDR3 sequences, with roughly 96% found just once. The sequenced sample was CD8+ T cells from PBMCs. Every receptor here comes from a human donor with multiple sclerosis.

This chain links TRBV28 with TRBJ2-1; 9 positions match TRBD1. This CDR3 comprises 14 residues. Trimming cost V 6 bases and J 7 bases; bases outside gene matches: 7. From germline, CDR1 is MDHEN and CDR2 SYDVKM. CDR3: CASRTGQGRNEQFF. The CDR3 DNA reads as TGTGCCAGCAGGACAGGACAGGGGAGGAATGAGCAGTTCTTC.

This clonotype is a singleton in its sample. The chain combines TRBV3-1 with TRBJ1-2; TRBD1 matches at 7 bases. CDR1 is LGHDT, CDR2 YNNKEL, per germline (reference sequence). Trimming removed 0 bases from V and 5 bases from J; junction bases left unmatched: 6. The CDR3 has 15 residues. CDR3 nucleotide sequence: TGTGCCAGCAGCCAAGATCGGAGGGGGCGGTATGGCTACACCTTC. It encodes CASSQDRRGRYGYTF.

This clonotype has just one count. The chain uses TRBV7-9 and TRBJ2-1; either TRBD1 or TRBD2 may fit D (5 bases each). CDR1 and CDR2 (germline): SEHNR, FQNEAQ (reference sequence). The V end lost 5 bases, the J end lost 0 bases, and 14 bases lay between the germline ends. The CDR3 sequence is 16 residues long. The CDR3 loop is CASSTRDLSSYNEQFF. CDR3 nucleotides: TGTGCCAGCAGCACCCGGGACCTGAGCTCCTACAATGAGCAGTTCTTC.

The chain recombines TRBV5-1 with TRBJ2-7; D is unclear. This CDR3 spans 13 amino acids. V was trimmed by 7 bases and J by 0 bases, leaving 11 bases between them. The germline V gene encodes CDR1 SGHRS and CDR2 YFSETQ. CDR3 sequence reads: CASGLGDSYEQYF. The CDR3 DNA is TGCGCCAGCGGGCTTGGGGACTCCTACGAGCAGTACTTC.

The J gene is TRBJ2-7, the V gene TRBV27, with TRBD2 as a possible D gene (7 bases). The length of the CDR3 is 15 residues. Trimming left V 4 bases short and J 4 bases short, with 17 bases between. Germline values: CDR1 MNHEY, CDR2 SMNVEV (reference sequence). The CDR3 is CASSSGGAAKYEQYF. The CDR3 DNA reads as TGTGCCAGCAGTTCTGGGGGGGCAGCCAAGTACGAGCAGTACTTC.

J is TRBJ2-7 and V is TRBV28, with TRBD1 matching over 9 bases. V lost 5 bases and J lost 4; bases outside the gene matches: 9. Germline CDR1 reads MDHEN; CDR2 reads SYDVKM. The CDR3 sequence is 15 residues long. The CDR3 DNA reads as TGTGCCAGCAGTCGCACCGGGACAGGGAATTACGAGCAGTACTTC. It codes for CASSRTGTGNYEQYF.

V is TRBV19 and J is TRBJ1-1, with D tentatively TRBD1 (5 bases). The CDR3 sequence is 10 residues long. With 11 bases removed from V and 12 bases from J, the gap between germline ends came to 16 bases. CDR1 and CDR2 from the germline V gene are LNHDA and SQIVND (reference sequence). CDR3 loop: CASQEGRTFF. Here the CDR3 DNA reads TGTGCCTCCCAAGAGGGGCGAACTTTCTTT.

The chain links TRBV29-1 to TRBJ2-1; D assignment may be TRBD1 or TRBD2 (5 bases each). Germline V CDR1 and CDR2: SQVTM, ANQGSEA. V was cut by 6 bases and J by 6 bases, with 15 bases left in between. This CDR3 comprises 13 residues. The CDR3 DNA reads TGCAGCGTCCCTCCGGGACGAGGCAATGAGCAGTTCTTC. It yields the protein CSVPPGRGNEQFF.

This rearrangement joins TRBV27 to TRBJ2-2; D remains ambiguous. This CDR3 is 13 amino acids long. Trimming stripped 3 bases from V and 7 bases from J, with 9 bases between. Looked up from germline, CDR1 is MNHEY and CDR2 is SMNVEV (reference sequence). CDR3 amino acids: CASSLFWNGELFF. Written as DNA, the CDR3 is TGTGCCAGCAGTTTGTTTTGGAACGGGGAGCTGTTTTTT.

This chain's CDR3 is CASSSPNQPQHF. DNA for the CDR3: TGTGCCAGCAGCTCCCCTAATCAGCCCCAGCATTTT. The V gene is TRBV7-9, the J gene TRBJ1-5; D remains ambiguous. The CDR3 loop spans 12 amino acids. Per the germline V gene, CDR1 is SEHNR and CDR2 is FQNEAQ (reference sequence). The germline V and J ends were trimmed by 4 bases and 4 bases, with 5 bases remaining between them.

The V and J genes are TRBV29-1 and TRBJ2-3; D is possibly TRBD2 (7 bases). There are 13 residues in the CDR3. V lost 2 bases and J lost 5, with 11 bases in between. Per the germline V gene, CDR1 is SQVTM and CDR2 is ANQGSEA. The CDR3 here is CSVERRGGDTQYF. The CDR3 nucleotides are TGCAGCGTTGAAAGAAGGGGGGGAGATACGCAGTATTTT.

CDR3 region: CASSLELGGNEQFF. CDR3 DNA: TGTGCCAGCAGCTTAGAGCTAGGGGGCAATGAGCAGTTCTTC. The genes are TRBV11-2 and TRBJ2-1, with D possibly being TRBD1 (6 bases). There are 14 residues in the CDR3. Germline loops: CDR1 SGHAT, CDR2 FQNNGV. V lost 0 bases, J lost 6 bases, and 9 bases lay in between.

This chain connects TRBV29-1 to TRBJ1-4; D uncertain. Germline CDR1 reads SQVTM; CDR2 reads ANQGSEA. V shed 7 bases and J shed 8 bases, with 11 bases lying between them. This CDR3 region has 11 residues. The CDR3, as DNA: TGCAGCGCCTCCGGCGCGGAAAAACTGTTTTTT. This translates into CSASGAEKLFF.

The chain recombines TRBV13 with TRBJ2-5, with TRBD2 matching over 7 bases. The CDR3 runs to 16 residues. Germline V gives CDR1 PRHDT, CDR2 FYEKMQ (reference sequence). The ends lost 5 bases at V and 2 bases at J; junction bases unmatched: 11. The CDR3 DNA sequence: TGTGCCAGCAGCGACCGCGGGGAGGGGTTTCAAGAGACCCAGTACTTC. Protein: CASSDRGEGFQETQYF.

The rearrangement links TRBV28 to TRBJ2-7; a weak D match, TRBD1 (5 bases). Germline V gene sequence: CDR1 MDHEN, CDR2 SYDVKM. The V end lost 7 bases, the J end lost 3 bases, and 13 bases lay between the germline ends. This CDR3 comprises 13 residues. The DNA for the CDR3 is TGTGCCAGCACCCCCCAGGACAACTACGAGCAGTACTTC. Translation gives CASTPQDNYEQYF.

CDR3 sequence reads: CASTRTPGKNIQYF. DNA for the CDR3: TGTGCCAGCACCAGGACCCCAGGCAAAAACATTCAGTACTTC. The chain is built from TRBV27 and TRBJ2-4; D not certain. Trimming took off 7 bases at V and 3 bases at J, with 13 bases between the two ends. Germline CDR1 reads MNHEY; CDR2 reads SMNVEV (reference sequence). The length of the CDR3 is 14 residues.

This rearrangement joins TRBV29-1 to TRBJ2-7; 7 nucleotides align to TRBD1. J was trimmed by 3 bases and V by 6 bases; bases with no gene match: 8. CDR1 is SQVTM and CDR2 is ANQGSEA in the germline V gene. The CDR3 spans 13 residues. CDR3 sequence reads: CSVAGTALYEQYF. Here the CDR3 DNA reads TGCAGCGTGGCCGGGACAGCCCTCTACGAGCAGTACTTC.

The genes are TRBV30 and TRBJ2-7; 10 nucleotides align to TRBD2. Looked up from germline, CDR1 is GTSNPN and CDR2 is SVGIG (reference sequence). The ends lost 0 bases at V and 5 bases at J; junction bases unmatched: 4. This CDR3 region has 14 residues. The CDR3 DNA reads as TGTGCCTGGAGTGTACTCGGACTAGCGGACGAGCAGTACTTC. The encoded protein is CAWSVLGLADEQYF. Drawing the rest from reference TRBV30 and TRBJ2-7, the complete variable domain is SQTIHQWPATLVQPVGSPLSLECTVEGTSNPNLYWYRQAAGRGLQLLFYSVGIGQISSEVPQNLSASRPQDRQFILSSKKLLLSDSGFYLCAWSVLGLADEQYFGPGTRLTVT.

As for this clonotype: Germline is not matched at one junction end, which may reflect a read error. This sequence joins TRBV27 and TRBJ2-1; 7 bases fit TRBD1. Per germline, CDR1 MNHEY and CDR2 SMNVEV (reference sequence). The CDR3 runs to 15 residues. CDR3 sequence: CARTLTGTSNNEQFF. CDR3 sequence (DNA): TGTGCCAGGACACTGACAGGGACCTCCAACAATGAGCAGTTCTTC.

This chain's CDR3 is CASSLSAGRRNYEQYF. CDR3 nucleotides: TGTGCCAGCAGTTTATCGGCAGGGCGGAGAAACTACGAGCAGTACTTC. The gene calls are TRBV27 and TRBJ2-7, with D tentatively TRBD1 (5 bases). The germline V gene encodes CDR1 MNHEY and CDR2 SMNVEV (reference sequence). V lost 0 bases, J lost 3 bases, and 15 bases lay in between. The CDR3 runs to 16 residues.

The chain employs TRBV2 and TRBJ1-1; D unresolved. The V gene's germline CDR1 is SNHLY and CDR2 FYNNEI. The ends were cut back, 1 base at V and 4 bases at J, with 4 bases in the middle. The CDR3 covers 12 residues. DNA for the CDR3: TGTGCCAGCAGTGAAGGACTCACTGAAGCTTTCTTT. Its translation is CASSEGLTEAFF.

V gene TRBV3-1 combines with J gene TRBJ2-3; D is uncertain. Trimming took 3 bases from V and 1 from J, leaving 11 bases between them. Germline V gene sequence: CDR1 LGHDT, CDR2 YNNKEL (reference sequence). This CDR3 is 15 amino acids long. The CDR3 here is CASSHSPWGTDTQYF. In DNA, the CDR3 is TGTGCCAGCAGCCACTCCCCTTGGGGCACAGATACGCAGTATTTT.